Below are 2 T cell receptor beta chains sequenced from a single sample in a study of blood T cell repertoires in COVID-19. TCRdb's copy holds only in-frame clones and misses some; the assay was immunoSEQ multiplex PCR. The table has 250,000 to 350,000 clones, 86% seen once. Sequencing was carried out using peripheral blood. The receptors originated from a woman in her twenties or thirties with active or convalescent COVID-19.

The chain has TRBV7-3 and TRBJ2-1, with 8 bases fitting TRBD2. CDR1 is SGHTA and CDR2 is FQGTGA in the germline V gene. CDR3 size: 13 residues. With 4 bases clipped from V and 7 bases from J, the junction kept 3 bases outside the gene matches. CDR3: CASSSGLANEQFF. The CDR3 DNA is TGTGCCAGCAGCTCTGGACTAGCTAATGAGCAGTTCTTC.

This clone showed up just a few times. The chain employs TRBV5-1 and TRBJ1-6; D remains unclear. The CDR3 loop spans 16 amino acids. Germline values: CDR1 SGHRS, CDR2 YFSETQ. V was pared by 4 bases and J by 3 bases, with 14 bases between. CDR3 DNA: TGCGCCAGCAGCCCCTCCCCACAGCACTATAATTCACCCCTCCACTTT. Its translation: CASSPSPQHYNSPLHF.